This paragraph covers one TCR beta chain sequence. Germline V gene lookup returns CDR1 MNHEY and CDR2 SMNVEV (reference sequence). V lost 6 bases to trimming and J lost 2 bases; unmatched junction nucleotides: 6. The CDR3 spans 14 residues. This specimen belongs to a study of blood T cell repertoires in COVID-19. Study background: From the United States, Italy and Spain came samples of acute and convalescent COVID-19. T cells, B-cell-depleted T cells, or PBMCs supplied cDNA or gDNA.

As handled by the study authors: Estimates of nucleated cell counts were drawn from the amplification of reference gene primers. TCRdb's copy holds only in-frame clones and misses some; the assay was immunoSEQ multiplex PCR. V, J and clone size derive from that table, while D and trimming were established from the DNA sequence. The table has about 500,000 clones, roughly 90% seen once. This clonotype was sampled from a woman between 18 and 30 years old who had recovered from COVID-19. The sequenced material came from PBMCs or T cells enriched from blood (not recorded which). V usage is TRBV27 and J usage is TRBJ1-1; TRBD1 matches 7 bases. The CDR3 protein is CASSPDRLNTEAFF. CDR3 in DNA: TGTGCCAGCAGCCCGGACAGGCTAAACACTGAAGCTTTCTTT.